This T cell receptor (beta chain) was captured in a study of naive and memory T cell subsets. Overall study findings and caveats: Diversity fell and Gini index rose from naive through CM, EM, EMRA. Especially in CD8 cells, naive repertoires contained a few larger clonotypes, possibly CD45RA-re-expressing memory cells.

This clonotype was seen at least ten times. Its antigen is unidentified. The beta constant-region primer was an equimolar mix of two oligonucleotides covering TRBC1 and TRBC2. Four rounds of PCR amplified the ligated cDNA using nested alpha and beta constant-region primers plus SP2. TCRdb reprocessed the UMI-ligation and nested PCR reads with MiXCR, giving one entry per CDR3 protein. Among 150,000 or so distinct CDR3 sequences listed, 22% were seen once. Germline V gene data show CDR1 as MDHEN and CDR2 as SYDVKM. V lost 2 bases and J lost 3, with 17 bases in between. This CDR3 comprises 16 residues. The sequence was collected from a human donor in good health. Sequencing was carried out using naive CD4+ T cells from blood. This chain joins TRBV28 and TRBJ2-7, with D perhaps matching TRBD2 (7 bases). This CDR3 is CASSLITGGSVYEQYF. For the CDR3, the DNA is TGTGCCAGCAGTTTAATAACGGGGGGCTCGGTCTACGAGCAGTACTTC.